One sample yielded the 23 T cell receptor beta chains listed below, sequenced in a study of human T cells and chemical hapten exposure. Time point in this sample: patch test 2, 6 weeks after DPC sensitization. Treatment noted: therapeutic diphenylcyclopropenone sensitization with weekly scalp DPC. TCRdb fed the RACE reads into MiXCR, producing one record per CDR3 protein. In the table there are 73,000 or so distinct CDR3 sequences, around 8.8% of which are singletons. Sequencing was performed on whole blood, taken in connection with sensitization to the hapten diphenylcyclopropenone (DPC). The receptors here all came from a woman aged 45 to 65 with alopecia areata. Some clones in this sample may be carry-over from other donors' samples.

This clonotype was recorded a few times. The chain recombines TRBV5-6 with TRBJ1-1; maybe TRBD1 (6 bases). The V gene lost 4 bases and the J gene lost 0 bases, with 22 bases spanning the gap. This CDR3 is built from 18 residues. Germline CDR1 and CDR2: SGHDT and YYEEEE. In DNA form, the CDR3 reads TGTGCCAGCAGCCGTCGGCGCGGGGGCGTCTTTGTGAACACTGAAGCTTTCTTT. This translates into CASSRRRGGVFVNTEAFF.

This clonotype was recorded many times. V usage is TRBV7-2 and J usage is TRBJ1-2, with TRBD1 matching 10 bases. CDR3 size: 17 residues. V lost 1 base to trimming and J lost 2 bases; unmatched junction nucleotides: 7. In germline, CDR1 is SGHTA, CDR2 FQGNSA. The CDR3 spells CASSLVSTGGLNYGYTF. The DNA of the CDR3 is TGTGCCAGCAGCTTAGTTTCGACAGGGGGCCTCAACTATGGCTACACCTTC.

The table lists this clonotype with a few counts. The V and J genes are TRBV6-2 or TRBV6-3 and TRBJ2-7, with 13 bases matching TRBD2. Trimming removed 7 bases from V and 1 base from J; junction bases left unmatched: 7. The length of the CDR3 is 16 residues. CDR1 MNHEY and CDR2 SVGEGT come from the germline V gene. The CDR3 region has the DNA TGTGCCAGCATAAAGACTAGCGGGAGGCCATCCTACGAGCAGTACTTC. As protein: CASIKTSGRPSYEQYF.

Comment on this clonotype: It may be a read error: a sequence one base away is much more abundant. V and J are TRBV29-1 and TRBJ1-2; tentative D call: TRBD1 (5 bases). The CDR3 sequence is 15 residues long. Germline V gene data show CDR1 as SQVTM and CDR2 as ANQGSEA. This CDR3 reads CSVEGTGTQNYGYNF. The DNA for the CDR3 is TGCAGCGTTGAAGGCACGGGGACGCAGAACTATGGCTACAACTTC.

This clonotype was found a few times. The CDR3 DNA reads as TGCAGTGCCCCTCTAGCGGGACTAAGCACAGATACGCAGTATTTT. Protein product: CSAPLAGLSTDTQYF. The genes are TRBV20-1 and TRBJ2-3; 9 bases are shared with TRBD2. The trim removed 6 bases at V and 0 bases at J, leaving 7 bases unmatched. The CDR3 extends over 15 amino acids. The germline V gene encodes CDR1 DFQATT and CDR2 SNEGSKA (reference sequence).

The chain links TRBV18 to TRBJ2-7; D gene ambiguous. CDR1 is KGHSH and CDR2 is LQKENI in the germline V gene. This CDR3 has 15 residues. V was clipped by 5 bases and J by 5 bases, with 19 bases between them. The CDR3 DNA follows: TGTGCCAGCTCAGGTCTCGGTCCTCCTGTAAACGAGCAGTACTTC. Translation: CASSGLGPPVNEQYF.

Many counts were recorded for this clonotype. The chain recombines TRBV9 with TRBJ2-3; D is unclear. Germline V gene lookup returns CDR1 SGDLS and CDR2 YYNGEE. Trimming stripped 3 bases from V and 10 bases from J, with 9 bases between. The CDR3 is made up of 11 amino acids. DNA of the CDR3: TGTGCCAGCAGCGACTCTTGGTCGCAGTATTTT. Amino acids: CASSDSWSQYF.

This clonotype was seen ten or more times. Here the CDR3 DNA reads TGCAGCGTTGAATTTCAGGGATACTATGGCTACACCTTC. Encoded protein: CSVEFQGYYGYTF. V gene TRBV29-1 combines with J gene TRBJ1-2; maybe TRBD1 (5 bases). This CDR3 spans 13 amino acids. Trimming shortened V by 2 bases and J by 3 bases, and 10 bases separated the two germline ends. Germline V gene sequence: CDR1 SQVTM, CDR2 ANQGSEA.

This clonotype occurred many times. This chain uses TRBV10-3 with TRBJ2-3; 10 nucleotides match TRBD1. Trimming took 10 bases from V and 4 from J; bases not matched to a gene: 11. Germline CDR1 reads ENHRY; CDR2 reads SYGVKD. The CDR3 is 15 residues long. The CDR3 loop is CATRPGTGDADTQYF. DNA of the CDR3: TGTGCCACCCGTCCAGGGACAGGGGATGCAGATACGCAGTATTTT.

This clonotype showed up many times. The chain combines TRBV10-3 with TRBJ1-1, with a tentative D call TRBD1 (5 bases). In germline, CDR1 is ENHRY, CDR2 SYGVKD. This CDR3 has 11 amino acids. V was shortened by 10 bases and J by 6 bases, with 12 bases between the two germline ends. CDR3 amino acids: CATRGGAEAFF. DNA of the CDR3: TGTGCCACCCGTGGGGGGGCTGAAGCTTTCTTT.

This chain uses TRBV28 with TRBJ1-1; TRBD1 aligns across 7 bases. V gave up 3 bases and J gave up 10 bases; unmatched junction bases: 14. Germline V gene lookup returns CDR1 MDHEN and CDR2 SYDVKM. This CDR3 is 15 amino acids long. CDR3 DNA sequence: TGTGCCAGCAGTTTCATATTTGGACAGGAAGGGGGAGCTTTCTTT. It is translated as CASSFIFGQEGGAFF.

This clonotype was observed a few times. The gene calls are TRBV29-1 and TRBJ1-1; D remains ambiguous. Germline lookup yields CDR1 SQVTM and CDR2 ANQGSEA. The CDR3 covers 14 residues. Trimming pared 4 bases from V and 6 bases from J, leaving 18 bases between. CDR3 nucleotide sequence: TGCAGCGTTGTGACGCGGGCGCTTAACCCTGAAGCTTTCTTT. It encodes CSVVTRALNPEAFF.

CDR3 residues: CASSPPAGTSGANVLTF. CDR3 in DNA: TGTGCCAGCTCACCACCGGCAGGTACCTCTGGGGCCAACGTCCTGACTTTC. The chain combines TRBV18 with TRBJ2-6; D ambiguous. This CDR3 is 17 amino acids long. V was shortened by 0 bases and J by 0 bases, with 9 bases between the two germline ends. Germline V gene sequence: CDR1 KGHSH, CDR2 LQKENI.

The rearrangement uses TRBV27 and TRBJ2-6, with D unresolved. This CDR3 is 13 amino acids long. Looked up from germline, CDR1 is MNHEY and CDR2 is SMNVEV (reference sequence). V gave up 10 bases and J gave up 0 bases, with 7 bases separating them. CDR3 DNA: TGTGCCACCGTATCCTCTGGGGCCAACGTCCTGACTTTC. It encodes CATVSSGANVLTF.

This clonotype was observed a few times. The rearrangement joins TRBV12-3 or TRBV12-4 to TRBJ2-7, with D possibly being TRBD2 (5 bases). The CDR3 contains 15 residues. The V and J ends lost 6 bases and 1 base respectively, with 16 bases between them. Here the CDR3 reads CASSRLSGESYEQYF. In nucleotides, the CDR3 is TGTGCCAGCAGCCGACTTTCCGGGGAATCCTACGAGCAGTACTTC.

This clonotype was seen a few times. CDR3 sequence: CATSRRQGGNQPQHF. In nucleotides, the CDR3 is TGTGCCACCAGCAGGCGACAGGGAGGTAACCAGCCCCAGCATTTT. This chain connects TRBV15 to TRBJ1-5, with 7 nucleotides matching TRBD1. V was clipped by 3 bases and J by 7 bases; unmatched bases: 9. CDR1 LNHNV and CDR2 YYDKDF come from the germline V gene (reference sequence). CDR3 length: 15 residues.

This clonotype was detected a few times. The chain carries TRBV6-5 and TRBJ2-3, with D tentatively TRBD1 or TRBD2 (5 bases each). With 7 bases removed from V and 5 bases from J, the gap between germline ends came to 13 bases. CDR3 length: 13 amino acids. Germline lookup yields CDR1 MNHEY and CDR2 SVGAGI. The CDR3: CASNLGAGDTQYF. The DNA for the CDR3 is TGTGCCAGCAATCTAGGGGCGGGAGATACGCAGTATTTT.

The V gene is TRBV30, the J gene TRBJ2-7; 12 bases agree with TRBD2. With 6 bases clipped from V and 2 bases from J, the junction kept 2 bases outside the gene matches. The CDR3 runs to 13 residues. Germline V gene sequence: CDR1 GTSNPN, CDR2 SVGIG (reference sequence). The CDR3 sequence: CACGLAGTYEQYF. For the CDR3, the DNA is TGTGCCTGCGGACTAGCGGGAACCTACGAGCAGTACTTC.

The chain carries TRBV20-1 and TRBJ2-3; 12 positions match TRBD2. The CDR3 is made up of 16 amino acids. Trimming took 1 base from V and 6 from J; bases not matched to a gene: 8. Germline CDR1 reads DFQATT; CDR2 reads SNEGSKA (reference sequence). CDR3 amino acids: CSARGPLAGGKDTQYF. Here the CDR3 DNA reads TGCAGTGCTAGAGGCCCACTAGCGGGGGGAAAGGATACGCAGTATTTT.

This clonotype was counted between two and nine times. The gene calls are TRBV6-6 and TRBJ2-5; 7 bases map to TRBD2. V was clipped by 2 bases and J by 9 bases; unmatched bases: 0. Germline V lookup: CDR1 MNHNY, CDR2 SVGAGI (reference sequence). The CDR3 is 11 amino acids. The CDR3 spells CASSYGGAQYF. CDR3 nucleotides: TGTGCCAGCAGTTACGGGGGGGCCCAGTACTTC.

V usage is TRBV7-8 and J usage is TRBJ2-5; the D gene is possibly TRBD2 (6 bases). Per germline, CDR1 SGHVS and CDR2 FQNEAQ. V gave up 7 bases and J gave up 7 bases, with 31 bases separating them. The length of the CDR3 is 18 residues. This CDR3 is CASKQEVGGTQEQRTQYF. CDR3 DNA: TGTGCCAGCAAACAAGAGGTGGGCGGGACCCAAGAGCAGCGGACCCAGTACTTC.

This clonotype appeared many times. The chain joins TRBV29-1 to TRBJ1-2, with 12 nucleotides matching TRBD1. In germline, CDR1 is SQVTM, CDR2 ANQGSEA. The CDR3 is 13 residues long. The V and J ends lost 6 bases and 7 bases, in that order; junction bases with no gene match: 6. CDR3 DNA: TGCAGCGTGGCCGGGACAGGGGGCCTTGGCTACACCTTC. This gives the protein CSVAGTGGLGYTF.

This clonotype was found many times. This chain uses TRBV29-1 with TRBJ2-7; D tentatively fits TRBD1 or TRBD2 (6 bases each). The germline gives CDR1 SQVTM, CDR2 ANQGSEA. The CDR3 contains 13 residues. V was shortened by 0 bases and J by 4 bases, with 10 bases between the two germline ends. The DNA for the CDR3 is TGCAGCGTTGAAGAGGGGGGCGGGTACGAGCAGTACTTC. Its protein product is CSVEEGGGYEQYF.